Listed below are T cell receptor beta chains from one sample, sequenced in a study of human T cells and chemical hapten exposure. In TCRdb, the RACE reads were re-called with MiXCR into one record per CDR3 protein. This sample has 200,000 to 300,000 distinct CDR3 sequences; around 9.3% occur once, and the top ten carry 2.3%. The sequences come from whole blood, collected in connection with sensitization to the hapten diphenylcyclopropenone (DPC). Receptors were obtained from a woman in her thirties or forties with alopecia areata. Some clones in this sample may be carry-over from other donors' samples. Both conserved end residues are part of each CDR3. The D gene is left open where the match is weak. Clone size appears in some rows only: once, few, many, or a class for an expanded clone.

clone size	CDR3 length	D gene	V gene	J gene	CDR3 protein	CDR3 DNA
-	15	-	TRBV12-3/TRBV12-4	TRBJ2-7	CASSPSPGQSYEQYF	TGTGCCAGCAGCCCCTCGCCGGGGCAATCCTACGAGCAGTACTTC
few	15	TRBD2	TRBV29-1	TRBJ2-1	CSVPSGSSSYNEQFF	TGCAGCGTTCCTAGCGGGTCAAGCTCCTACAATGAGCAGTTCTTC
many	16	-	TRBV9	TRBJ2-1	CASRARDTGGGNEQFF	TGTGCCAGCAGAGCTCGGGACACCGGAGGGGGCAATGAGCAGTTCTTC
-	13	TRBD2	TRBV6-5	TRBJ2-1	CASSPRTSDEQFF	TGTGCCAGCAGTCCCCGGACTAGCGATGAGCAGTTCTTC
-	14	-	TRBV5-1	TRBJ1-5	CASSPGSLNQPQHF	TGCGCCAGCAGCCCCGGGAGCCTCAATCAGCCCCAGCATTTT
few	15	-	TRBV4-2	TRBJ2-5	CASSLSNQGQETQYF	TGTGCCAGCAGCCTAAGCAACCAGGGCCAAGAGACCCAGTACTTC
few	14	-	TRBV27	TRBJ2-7	CASSSPGNSYEQYF	TGTGCCAGCAGTTCCCCAGGGAATTCCTACGAGCAGTACTTC
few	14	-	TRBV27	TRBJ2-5	CASTWSVPQETQYF	TGTGCCAGCACGTGGTCTGTGCCCCAAGAGACCCAGTACTTC
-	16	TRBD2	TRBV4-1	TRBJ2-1	CASSRLLAGEVNEQFF	TGCGCCAGCAGCCGACTACTAGCGGGTGAAGTAAATGAGCAGTTCTTC
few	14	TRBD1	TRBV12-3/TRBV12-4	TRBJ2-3	CASSGTVGTDTQYF	TGTGCCAGCAGCGGGACAGTAGGTACAGATACGCAGTATTTT
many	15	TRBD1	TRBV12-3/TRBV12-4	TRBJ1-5	CASSSGQGPNQPQHF	TGTGCCAGCAGTTCGGGACAGGGCCCAAATCAGCCCCAGCATTTT
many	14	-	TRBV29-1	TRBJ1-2	CSVEVLGRGRGYTF	TGCAGCGTTGAAGTGTTGGGCAGGGGACGAGGCTACACCTTC
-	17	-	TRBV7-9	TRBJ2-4	CASSSWWGDLAKNIQYF	TGTGCCAGCAGCTCCTGGTGGGGGGACCTAGCCAAAAACATTCAGTACTTC
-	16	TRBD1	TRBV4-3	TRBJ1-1	CASSQDPRGQDTEAFF	TGCGCCAGCAGCCAAGATCCAAGGGGGCAGGACACTGAAGCTTTCTTT
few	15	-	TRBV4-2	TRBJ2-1	CASSQGRATYNEQFF	TGTGCCAGCAGCCAAGGAAGGGCTACGTACAATGAGCAGTTCTTC
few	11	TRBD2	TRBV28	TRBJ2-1	CAAGRVDEQFF	TGTGCCGCCGGGAGGGTGGATGAGCAGTTCTTC
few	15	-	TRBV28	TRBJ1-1	CASSPRTAANTEAFF	TGTGCCAGCAGTCCCCGGACGGCTGCGAACACTGAAGCTTTCTTT
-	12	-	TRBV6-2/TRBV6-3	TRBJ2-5	CASSDAQETQYF	TGTGCCAGCAGTGACGCACAAGAGACCCAGTACTTC
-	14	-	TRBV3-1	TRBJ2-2	CASSQEGVRGELFF	TGTGCCAGCAGCCAAGAAGGGGTGCGCGGGGAGCTGTTTTTT
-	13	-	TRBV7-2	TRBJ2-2	CASSLFSTGELFF	TGTGCCAGCAGCTTATTCTCCACCGGGGAGCTGTTTTTT
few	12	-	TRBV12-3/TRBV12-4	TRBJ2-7	CASSRLYYEQYF	TGTGCCAGCAGCCGTCTCTACTACGAGCAGTACTTC
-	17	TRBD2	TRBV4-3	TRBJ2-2	CASSQGETSGSYGELFF	TGCGCCAGCAGCCAAGGGGAGACTAGCGGGAGTTACGGGGAGCTGTTTTTT
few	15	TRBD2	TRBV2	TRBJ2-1	CASSAGTSVGNEQFF	TGTGCCAGCAGTGCCGGGACTAGCGTTGGGAATGAGCAGTTCTTC
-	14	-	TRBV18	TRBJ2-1	CASFQQRVNNEQFF	TGTGCCAGCTTTCAACAGAGGGTTAACAATGAGCAGTTCTTC
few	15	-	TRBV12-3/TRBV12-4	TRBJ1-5	CASRFRADSNQPQHF	TGTGCCAGCAGGTTCAGGGCGGATAGCAATCAGCCCCAGCATTTT
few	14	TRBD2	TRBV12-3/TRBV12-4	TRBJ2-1	CASGSGLAGRGQFF	TGTGCCAGCGGCTCTGGGCTAGCGGGAAGAGGGCAGTTCTTC
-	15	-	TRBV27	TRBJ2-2	CASSKLDGDTGELFF	TGTGCCAGCAGTAAGCTCGATGGGGACACCGGGGAGCTGTTTTTT
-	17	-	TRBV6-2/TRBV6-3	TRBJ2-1	CASSYSNPAASYNEQFF	TGTGCCAGCAGTTACTCGAATCCAGCAGCCTCCTACAATGAGCAGTTCTTC
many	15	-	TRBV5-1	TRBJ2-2	CASSNGPGSNGELFF	TGCGCCAGCAGCAACGGGCCAGGGAGTAACGGGGAGCTGTTTTTT
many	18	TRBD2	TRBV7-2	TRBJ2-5	CASSLEGWTSGGQETQYF	TGTGCCAGCAGCTTAGAGGGATGGACTAGCGGGGGACAAGAGACCCAGTACTTC
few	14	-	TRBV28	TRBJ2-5	CASSPRTPRGTQYF	TGTGCCAGCAGTCCCCGGACTCCCCGGGGGACCCAGTACTTC
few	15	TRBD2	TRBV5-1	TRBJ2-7	CASSPGTSGRGEQYF	TGCGCCAGCAGCCCAGGGACTAGCGGGAGAGGCGAGCAGTACTTC
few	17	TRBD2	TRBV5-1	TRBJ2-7	CASSLGASGWSSYEQYF	TGCGCCAGCAGCTTGGGGGCTAGCGGGTGGTCCTCCTACGAGCAGTACTTC
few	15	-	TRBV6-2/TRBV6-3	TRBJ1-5	CASSYSQGWNQPQHF	TGTGCCAGCAGTTACTCCCAGGGGTGGAATCAGCCCCAGCATTTT
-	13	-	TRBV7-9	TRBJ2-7	CASSSVTRREQYF	TGTGCCAGCAGCTCAGTGACAAGGAGGGAGCAGTACTTC
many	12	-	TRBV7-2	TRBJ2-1	CASSPGRNEQFF	TGTGCCAGCAGCCCCGGGAGAAATGAGCAGTTCTTC
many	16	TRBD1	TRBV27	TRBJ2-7	CASSLLRGTGGYEQYF	TGTGCCAGCAGTTTACTCCGAGGGACAGGGGGTTACGAGCAGTACTTC
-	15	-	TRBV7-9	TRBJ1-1	CASSLTEGLNTEAFF	TGTGCCAGCAGCTTGACAGAGGGGCTGAACACTGAAGCTTTCTTT
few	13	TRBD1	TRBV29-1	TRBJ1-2	CSVSTQGGYGYTF	TGCAGCGTTTCTACCCAGGGGGGCTATGGCTACACCTTC
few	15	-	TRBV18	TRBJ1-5	CASSQSHREGQPQHF	TGTGCCAGCTCACAATCCCACAGGGAAGGGCAGCCCCAGCATTTT
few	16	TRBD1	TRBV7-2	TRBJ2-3	CASSPPRRQGSRTQYF	TGTGCCAGCAGCCCACCCCGAAGACAGGGAAGTAGGACGCAGTATTTT
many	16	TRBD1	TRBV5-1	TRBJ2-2	CASSPRDRVLSGELFF	TGCGCCAGCAGCCCCCGGGACAGGGTGCTCTCCGGGGAGCTGTTTTTT
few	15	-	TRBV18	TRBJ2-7	CASSPGQAGANEQYF	TGTGCCAGCTCACCGGGGCAGGCAGGAGCCAACGAGCAGTACTTC
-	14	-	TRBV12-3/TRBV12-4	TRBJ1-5	CASSSRTRSGPQHF	TGTGCCAGCAGTTCCCGGACACGGTCGGGGCCCCAGCATTTT
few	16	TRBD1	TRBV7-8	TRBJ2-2	CASSFRTGTNTGELFF	TGTGCCAGCAGCTTTCGGACAGGGACTAACACCGGGGAGCTGTTTTTT